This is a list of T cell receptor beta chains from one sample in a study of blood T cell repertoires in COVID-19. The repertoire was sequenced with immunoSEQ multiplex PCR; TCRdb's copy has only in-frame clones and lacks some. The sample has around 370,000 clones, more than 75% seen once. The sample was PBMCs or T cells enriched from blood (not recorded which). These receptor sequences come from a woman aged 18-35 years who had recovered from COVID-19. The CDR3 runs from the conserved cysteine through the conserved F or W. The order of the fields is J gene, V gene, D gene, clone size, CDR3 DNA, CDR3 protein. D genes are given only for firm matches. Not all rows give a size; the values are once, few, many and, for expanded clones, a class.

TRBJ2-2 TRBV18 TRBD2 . TGTGCCAGCTCACCCGGGAGGGGCACCGGGGAGCTGTTTTTT CASSPGRGTGELFF
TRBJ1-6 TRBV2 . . TGTGCCAGCAGTGAAGGTCAGGGCTTTTCACCCCTCCACTTT CASSEGQGFSPLHF
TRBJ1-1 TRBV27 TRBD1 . TGTGCCAGCAGTTCCTTAGGACAGGGTTGGACTGAAGCTTTCTTT CASSSLGQGWTEAFF
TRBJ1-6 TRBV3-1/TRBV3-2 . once TGTGCCAGCAGCCAAGCAGGATATAATTCACCCCTCCACTTT CASSQAGYNSPLHF
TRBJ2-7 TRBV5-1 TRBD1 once TGCGCCAGCAGCCCTTTAACAGGGGACGAGCAGTACTTC CASSPLTGDEQYF
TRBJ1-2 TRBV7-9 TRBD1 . TGTGCCAGCAGCACTGGACAGGGCCTCTATGGCTACACCTTC CASSTGQGLYGYTF
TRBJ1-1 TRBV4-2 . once TGTGCCAGCAGCCAACAAGGACAAAATTGGGTGAACACTGAAGCTTTCTTT CASSQQGQNWVNTEAFF
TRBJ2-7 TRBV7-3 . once TGTGCCAGCAGCTTAAAGGTCGGCAGGGAGCAGTACTTC CASSLKVGREQYF
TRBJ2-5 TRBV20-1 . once TGCAGTGCTTCCCGGGACTCCCTCTACTTC CSASRDSLYF
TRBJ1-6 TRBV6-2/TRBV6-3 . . TGTGCCAGCAGTTATGGGGACACACCCCTCCACTTT CASSYGDTPLHF
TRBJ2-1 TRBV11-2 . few TGTGCCAGCAGCTTATCAGCGGGCTCCTACAATGAGCAGTTCTTC CASSLSAGSYNEQFF
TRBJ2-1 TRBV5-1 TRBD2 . TGCGCCAGCAGCCTAGCGGGGGGTTATTACAATGAGCAGTTCTTC CASSLAGGYYNEQFF
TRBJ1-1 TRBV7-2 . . TGTGCCAGCAGCCCTCCGGGGGAGGCTCAAACTGGGGACACTGAAGCTTTCTTT CASSPPGEAQTGDTEAFF
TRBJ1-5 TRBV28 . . TGTGCCAGCAGCACGGAGGGCCCGGAGGCCCAGCATTTT CASSTEGPEAQHF
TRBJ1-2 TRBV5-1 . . TGCGCCAGCAGCTTAGGCGGGGCTGACTATGGCTACACCTTC CASSLGGADYGYTF
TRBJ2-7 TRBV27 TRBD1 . TGTGCCAGCAGTATCTACCGGGACAGGGGGCCCGAGCAGTACTTC CASSIYRDRGPEQYF